This T cell receptor (beta chain) came from a study of early T cells in non-severe SARS-CoV-2 infection (dated by TCRdb to the early 2020s). Context from the whole study: Bulk RNA from unsorted whole blood was used for TCR sequencing, so alpha and beta chains could not be paired.

Paper-wide results and their limitations: VDJdb matching was skewed toward anti-spike CD8 responses and likely underestimated virus-specific expansions by missing private and CD4 specificities.

The study was a case-control design nested within a healthcare worker cohort in London, UK, with weekly nasopharyngeal swab PCR tests and blood sampling. Between 23 and 31 March 2020, the week of the UK lockdown, healthcare workers were enrolled and then followed up weekly for as long as 16 weeks. Receptor amplification or capture employed 5' RACE. Sequencing used a NextSeq 500. In the TCR library protocol, unique molecular identifiers were attached to individual cDNA molecules to correct for PCR bias and sequencing error. Both TCR alpha and beta chains were sequenced, and tight co-correlation was observed between alpha and beta sequence abundances in each sample. Under the source paper's analysis protocol: Decombinator V4 was used to perform V gene, J gene and CDR3 annotation of TCR sequences. Expanded TCRs were defined as changing significantly between any two time points under a Poisson model with p below 0.0001. TCR abundances were normalised to the total number of TCRs sequenced per sample and were expressed as counts per million. TRAV1-2 paired with TRAJ12, TRAJ20 or TRAJ33 defined MAIT TCRs, while TRAV10 paired with TRAJ18 defined iNKT TCRs. A search of VDJdb, accessed on 1 November 2021, was run for TCRs annotated to CMV, EBV and SARS-CoV-2, with TCRs annotated for multiple antigens excluded. The public sequencing data were trimmed at Q25 with fastp and processed into clonotypes with MiXCR by TCRdb, which kept only in-frame beta chains. Each CDR3 protein appears once, grouped with its most common genes and DNA. These V and J calls rely on TCRdb rather than the paper's analysis. This sample is represented by about 68,000 distinct CDR3 sequences; approximately 11% of them were singletons. The ten largest make up 5.5% to 7% of the sample.

The cysteine opens and the phenylalanine closes a CDR3 of 14 amino acids. Only the CDR3 part of the read is kept: 42 bases, read in frame from the first base. V has 3 bases trimmed and J has 5 bases trimmed; junction bases matching no gene number 6. CDR1 and CDR2, per the germline V gene (reference sequence), are MNHEY and SMNVEV. A few counts support this clonotype. Its antigen has not been determined. No much larger clonotype is one base removed from it; base qualities were not supplied. The receptor was isolated from an adult who was a healthcare worker with PCR-confirmed SARS-CoV-2 infection or an uninfected control (not recorded which). Sequences were obtained from whole blood. The sequence joins TRBV27 to TRBJ2-5; TRBD2 aligns with 7 central bases. The nucleotide sequence is TGTGCCAGCAGTTTGGCGGGAGACTTCGAGACCCAGTACTTC. The resulting protein is CASSLAGDFETQYF.